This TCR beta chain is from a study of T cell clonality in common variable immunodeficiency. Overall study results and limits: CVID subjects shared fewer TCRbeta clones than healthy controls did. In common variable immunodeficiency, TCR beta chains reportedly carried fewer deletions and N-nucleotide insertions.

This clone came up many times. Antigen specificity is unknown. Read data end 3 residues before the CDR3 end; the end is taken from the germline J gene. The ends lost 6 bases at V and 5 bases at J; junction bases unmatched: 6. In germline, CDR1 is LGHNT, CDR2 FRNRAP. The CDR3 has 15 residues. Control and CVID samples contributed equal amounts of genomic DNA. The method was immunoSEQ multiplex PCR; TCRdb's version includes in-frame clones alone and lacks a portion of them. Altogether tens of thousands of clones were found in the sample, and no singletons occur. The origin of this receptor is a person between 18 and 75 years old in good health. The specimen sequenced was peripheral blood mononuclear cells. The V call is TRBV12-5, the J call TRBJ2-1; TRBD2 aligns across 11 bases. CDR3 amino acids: CASGLGLAVNNEQFF. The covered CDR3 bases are TGTGCTAGTGGACTGGGACTAGCGGTGAACAATGAG.